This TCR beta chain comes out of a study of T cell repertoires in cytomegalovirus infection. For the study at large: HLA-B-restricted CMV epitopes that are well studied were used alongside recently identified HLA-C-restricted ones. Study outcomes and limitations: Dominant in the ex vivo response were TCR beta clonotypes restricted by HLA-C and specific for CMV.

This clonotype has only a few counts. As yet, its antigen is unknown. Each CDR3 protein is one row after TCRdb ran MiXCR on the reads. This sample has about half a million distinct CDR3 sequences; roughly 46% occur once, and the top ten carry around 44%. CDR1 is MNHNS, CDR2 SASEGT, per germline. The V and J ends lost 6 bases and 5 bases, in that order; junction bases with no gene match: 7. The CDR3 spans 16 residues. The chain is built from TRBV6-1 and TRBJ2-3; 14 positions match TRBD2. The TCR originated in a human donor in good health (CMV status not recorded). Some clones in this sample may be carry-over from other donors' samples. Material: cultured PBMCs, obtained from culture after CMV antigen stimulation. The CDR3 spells CASSATSGGAKDTQYF. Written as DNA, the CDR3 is TGTGCCAGCAGCGCGACTAGCGGGGGGGCAAAAGATACGCAGTATTTT.